The 18 T cell receptor beta chains below were found in one sample sequenced in a study of shared clonotypes between healthy human individuals. It was CD45RO-negative cells, positively selected for CCR7, that made up naive CD8 cells, with terminally differentiated effector memory CD45RA+ cells excluded. The method was immunoSEQ multiplex PCR; TCRdb's version includes in-frame clones alone and lacks a portion of them. The data hold about 2.1 million clones, with about 92% observed a single time. The sample taken for sequencing was naive CD8+ T cells from PBMCs. The receptor set was obtained from a man in his late teens or twenties in good health. Some clones in this sample may be carry-over from other donors' samples.

In regard to this clone: At the DNA level, this CDR3 is encoded by other sequences in the same sample as well. The chain employs TRBV7-8 and TRBJ2-7; D ambiguous. V was pared by 0 bases and J by 4 bases, with 10 bases between. The length of the CDR3 is 14 residues. Germline loops: CDR1 SGHVS, CDR2 FQNEAQ. In nucleotides, the CDR3 is TGTGCCAGCAGCTTAGCCGCCAGGACGTACGAGCAGTACTTC. Protein sequence: CASSLAARTYEQYF.

V usage is TRBV5-1 and J usage is TRBJ1-1; D is unclear. Looked up from germline, CDR1 is SGHRS and CDR2 is YFSETQ. CDR3 size: 15 residues. V lost 3 bases, J lost 1 base, and 13 bases lay in between. CDR3: CASSSHRATNTEAFF. The CDR3 nucleotides read TGCGCCAGCAGCTCGCATCGGGCGACGAACACTGAAGCTTTCTTT.

The chain combines TRBV28 with TRBJ1-2, with a possible D match to TRBD1 (5 bases). This CDR3 contains 16 residues. CDR1 and CDR2 (germline): MDHEN, SYDVKM. V was shortened by 5 bases and J by 6 bases, with 22 bases between the two germline ends. CDR3 protein: CASSIPDYTGPNGYTF. CDR3 coding DNA: TGTGCCAGCAGTATTCCCGATTACACGGGACCAAATGGCTACACCTTC.

V gene TRBV28 combines with J gene TRBJ2-5; 11 positions match TRBD2. Germline trimming cut 6 bases from V and 3 bases from J; bases unmatched to any gene: 0. CDR3 length: 13 residues. CDR1 and CDR2 (germline): MDHEN, SYDVKM. DNA for the CDR3: TGTGCCAGCAGGGGACTAGCGGAAGAGACCCAGTACTTC. Translated, it gives CASRGLAEETQYF.

This chain connects TRBV7-9 to TRBJ1-4; 8 positions match TRBD1. Germline trimming cut 0 bases from V and 5 bases from J; bases unmatched to any gene: 5. CDR3 size: 16 residues. In germline, CDR1 is SEHNR, CDR2 FQNEAQ (reference sequence). The CDR3 is CASSLADRALNEKLFF. The CDR3 nucleotides are TGTGCCAGCAGCTTAGCGGACAGGGCTCTAAATGAAAAACTGTTTTTT.

The rearrangement links TRBV9 to TRBJ1-4; a weak D match, TRBD1 (5 bases). V lost 10 bases and J lost 5, with 15 bases in between. CDR3 length: 13 residues. Germline values: CDR1 SGDLS, CDR2 YYNGEE. DNA of the CDR3: TGTGCCGACCCCCCTCAGGGAAATGAAAAACTGTTTTTT. It encodes CADPPQGNEKLFF.

This chain links TRBV5-1 with TRBJ2-7, with D possibly TRBD2 on 5 matching bases. V was pared by 0 bases and J by 3 bases, with 13 bases between. Looked up from germline, CDR1 is SGHRS and CDR2 is YFSETQ. The CDR3 covers 15 residues. The CDR3 sequence: CASSLARVDFYEQYF. In DNA form, the CDR3 reads TGCGCCAGCAGCTTGGCGAGGGTCGATTTCTACGAGCAGTACTTC.

CDR3 sequence: CASSKGGLAGETQYF. DNA of the CDR3: TGTGCCAGCAGCAAAGGAGGACTAGCGGGGGAGACCCAGTACTTC. J is TRBJ2-5 and V is TRBV21-1; whether TRBD2, the table's D call, matches the DNA was not checked. TRBV21-1 is listed as a pseudogene. The CDR3 extends over 15 amino acids.

The rearrangement joins TRBV4-1 to TRBJ2-1; D not certain. CDR3 length: 15 residues. V lost 1 base and J lost 7, with 14 bases in between. Germline V gene sequence: CDR1 MGHRA, CDR2 YSYEKL. CDR3 loop: CASSQVGFGFNEQFF. In DNA, the CDR3 is TGCGCCAGCAGCCAAGTGGGGTTCGGGTTTAATGAGCAGTTCTTC.

This chain uses TRBV29-1 with TRBJ1-2, with D possibly being TRBD1 (5 bases). The CDR3 is 13 amino acids. In germline, CDR1 is SQVTM, CDR2 ANQGSEA. Trimming shortened V by 4 bases and J by 8 bases, and 17 bases separated the two germline ends. The CDR3 loop is CSVGGPLGGGYTF. CDR3 nucleotide sequence: TGCAGCGTTGGGGGACCCCTCGGCGGCGGCTACACCTTC.

The V gene is TRBV2, the J gene TRBJ2-2; the D gene is possibly TRBD2 (6 bases). Trimming cost V 2 bases and J 7 bases, with 17 bases left between them. Germline assignment: CDR1 SNHLY and CDR2 FYNNEI. The CDR3 contains 16 residues. DNA for the CDR3: TGTGCCAGCAGTGAACACGCGGGGTCCGGCGTCGGGGAGCTGTTTTTT. This encodes CASSEHAGSGVGELFF.

The chain links TRBV6-5 to TRBJ1-2; tentatively, D is TRBD1 (6 bases). CDR1 and CDR2 (germline): MNHEY, SVGAGI. V was clipped by 6 bases and J by 4 bases, with 9 bases between them. CDR3 length: 12 amino acids. Here the CDR3 reads CASSMDSYGYTF. DNA of the CDR3: TGTGCCAGCAGCATGGACAGCTATGGCTACACCTTC.

This clone was observed once. V gene TRBV15 combines with J gene TRBJ1-1; weak D call: TRBD1 (6 bases). V lost 8 bases to trimming and J lost 4 bases, with 14 bases between them. Per germline, CDR1 LNHNV and CDR2 YYDKDF (reference sequence). This CDR3 is 13 amino acids long. The CDR3 reads CATSNRDFTEAFF. The CDR3 nucleotides read TGTGCCACCTCTAACAGGGACTTCACTGAAGCTTTCTTT. The variable domain in full, with the rest retrieved from reference TRBV15 and TRBJ1-1, is DAMVIQNPRYQVTQFGKPVTLSCSQTLNHNVMYWYQQKSSQAPKLLFHYYDKDFNNEADTPDNFQSRRPNTSFCFLDIRSPGLGDTAMYLCATSNRDFTEAFFGQGTRLTVV.

This sequence joins TRBV28 and TRBJ2-3; 8 positions agree with TRBD2. Germline V gene data show CDR1 as MDHEN and CDR2 as SYDVKM. V shed 2 bases, J shed 4 bases, and the junction held 5 bases outside the gene matches. This CDR3 region has 15 residues. CDR3 sequence: CASSLRGLVPDTQYF. In DNA, the CDR3 is TGTGCCAGCAGTTTAAGGGGACTAGTGCCAGATACGCAGTATTTT.

Only one count was recorded for this clone. This chain joins TRBV5-1 and TRBJ2-7; 7 nucleotides line up with TRBD1. The CDR3 is 16 amino acids. CDR1 SGHRS and CDR2 YFSETQ come from the germline V gene. The V and J ends lost 3 bases and 2 bases, in that order; junction bases with no gene match: 11. CDR3 nucleotide sequence: TGCGCCAGCAGCTCGGGGACCGGGACAGTTCCCTACGAGCAGTACTTC. Its protein product is CASSSGTGTVPYEQYF.

The chain employs TRBV28 and TRBJ2-1; D might be TRBD2 (6 bases). Germline loops: CDR1 MDHEN, CDR2 SYDVKM. V was shortened by 5 bases and J by 8 bases, with 16 bases between the two germline ends. The CDR3 runs 14 residues. The CDR3 bases are TGTGCCAGCAGTCCCGTGGGGGGTGGCGATGAGCAGTTCTTC. It codes for CASSPVGGGDEQFF.

The rearrangement joins TRBV10-3 to TRBJ2-1; the D call may be TRBD1 or TRBD2 (5 bases each). With 0 bases removed from V and 5 bases from J, the gap between germline ends came to 11 bases. There are 15 residues in the CDR3. Germline values: CDR1 ENHRY, CDR2 SYGVKD. In DNA form, the CDR3 reads TGTGCCATCAGTGAGTCCGGGACGGGGCACAATGAGCAGTTCTTC. It specifies CAISESGTGHNEQFF.

CDR3: CASRATLRGTEAFF. CDR3 nucleotide sequence: TGTGCCAGCAGGGCTACGTTGAGGGGCACTGAAGCTTTCTTT. The chain couples TRBV27 to TRBJ1-1; D perhaps matches TRBD1 (5 bases). The V gene's germline CDR1 is MNHEY and CDR2 SMNVEV (reference sequence). Deletions cut 6 bases from V and 4 bases from J, with 15 bases between. The CDR3 covers 14 residues.